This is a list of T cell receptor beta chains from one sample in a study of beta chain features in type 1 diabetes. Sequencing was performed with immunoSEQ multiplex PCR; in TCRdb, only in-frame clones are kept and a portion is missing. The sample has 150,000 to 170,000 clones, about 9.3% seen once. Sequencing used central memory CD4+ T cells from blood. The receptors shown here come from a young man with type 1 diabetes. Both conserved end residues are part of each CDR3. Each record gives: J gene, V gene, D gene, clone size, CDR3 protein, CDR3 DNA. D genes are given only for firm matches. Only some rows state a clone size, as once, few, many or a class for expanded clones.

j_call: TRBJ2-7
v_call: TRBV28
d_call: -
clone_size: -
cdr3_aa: CASSSTGRPYF
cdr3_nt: TGTGCCAGCAGTTCGACAGGCAGGCCGTACTTC

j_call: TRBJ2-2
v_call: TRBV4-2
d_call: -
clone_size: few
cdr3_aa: CASSLMTGHGELFF
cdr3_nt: TGTGCCAGCAGCCTGATGACAGGTCACGGGGAGCTGTTTTTT

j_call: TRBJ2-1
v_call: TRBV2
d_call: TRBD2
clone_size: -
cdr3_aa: CATGGSSYNEQFF
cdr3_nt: TGTGCCACGGGAGGGAGCTCCTACAATGAGCAGTTCTTC

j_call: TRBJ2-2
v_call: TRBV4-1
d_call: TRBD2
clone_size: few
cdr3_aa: CASSRSREGGGSGELFF
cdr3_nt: TGCGCCAGCAGCCGCTCCCGGGAGGGAGGAGGATCCGGGGAGCTGTTTTTT

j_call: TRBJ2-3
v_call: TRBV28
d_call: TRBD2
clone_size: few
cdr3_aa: CASSLEAGAGTDTQYF
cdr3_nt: TGTGCCAGCAGTTTAGAGGCGGGAGCGGGCACAGATACGCAGTATTTT

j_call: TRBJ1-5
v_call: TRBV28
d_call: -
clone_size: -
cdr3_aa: CASSSNGNGANQPQHF
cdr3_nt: TGTGCCAGCAGCTCCAATGGAAACGGAGCCAATCAGCCCCAGCATTTT

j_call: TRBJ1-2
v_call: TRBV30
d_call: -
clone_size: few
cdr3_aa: CAWSGRAGRNGYTF
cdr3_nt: TGTGCCTGGAGTGGGAGGGCAGGGCGGAATGGCTACACCTTC

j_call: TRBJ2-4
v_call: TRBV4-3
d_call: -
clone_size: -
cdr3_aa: CASSPTVDRHIQYF
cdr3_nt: TGCGCCAGCAGCCCCACAGTCGACAGGCACATTCAGTACTTC

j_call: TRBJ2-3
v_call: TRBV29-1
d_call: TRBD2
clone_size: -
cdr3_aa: CSVGGGRGADTQYF
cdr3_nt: TGCAGCGTTGGTGGCGGGAGAGGGGCAGATACGCAGTATTTT

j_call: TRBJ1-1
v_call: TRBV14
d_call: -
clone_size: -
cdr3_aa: CASSQQMTGIAAFF
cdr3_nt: TGTGCCAGCAGCCAGCAAATGACGGGAATAGCAGCTTTCTTT

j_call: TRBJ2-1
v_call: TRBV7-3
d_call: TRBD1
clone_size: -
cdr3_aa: CASSTTGVDEQFF
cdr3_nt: TGTGCCAGCAGCACCACAGGGGTTGACGAGCAGTTCTTC

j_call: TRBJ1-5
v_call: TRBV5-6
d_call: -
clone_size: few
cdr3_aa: CASSLGRMGANQPQHF
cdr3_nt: TGTGCCAGCAGCTTGGGGAGGATGGGTGCCAATCAGCCCCAGCATTTT

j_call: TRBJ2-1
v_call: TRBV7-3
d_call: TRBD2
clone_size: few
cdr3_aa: CASSRSGSSYNEQFF
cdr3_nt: TGTGCCAGCAGCCGGAGCGGGAGCTCCTACAATGAGCAGTTCTTC

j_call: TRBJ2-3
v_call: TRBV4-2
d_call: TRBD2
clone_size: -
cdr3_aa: CASSQNEGGLFSDTQYF
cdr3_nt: TGTGCCAGCAGCCAAAACGAGGGAGGGTTGTTTTCAGATACGCAGTATTTT

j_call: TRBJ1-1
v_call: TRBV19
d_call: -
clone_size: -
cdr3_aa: CASSEQNTEAFF
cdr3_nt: TGTGCCAGTAGTGAACAAAACACTGAAGCTTTCTTT

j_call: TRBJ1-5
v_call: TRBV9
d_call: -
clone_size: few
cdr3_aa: CASSGPTGFSDQPQHF
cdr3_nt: TGTGCCAGCAGCGGCCCCACAGGTTTCAGTGATCAGCCCCAGCATTTT